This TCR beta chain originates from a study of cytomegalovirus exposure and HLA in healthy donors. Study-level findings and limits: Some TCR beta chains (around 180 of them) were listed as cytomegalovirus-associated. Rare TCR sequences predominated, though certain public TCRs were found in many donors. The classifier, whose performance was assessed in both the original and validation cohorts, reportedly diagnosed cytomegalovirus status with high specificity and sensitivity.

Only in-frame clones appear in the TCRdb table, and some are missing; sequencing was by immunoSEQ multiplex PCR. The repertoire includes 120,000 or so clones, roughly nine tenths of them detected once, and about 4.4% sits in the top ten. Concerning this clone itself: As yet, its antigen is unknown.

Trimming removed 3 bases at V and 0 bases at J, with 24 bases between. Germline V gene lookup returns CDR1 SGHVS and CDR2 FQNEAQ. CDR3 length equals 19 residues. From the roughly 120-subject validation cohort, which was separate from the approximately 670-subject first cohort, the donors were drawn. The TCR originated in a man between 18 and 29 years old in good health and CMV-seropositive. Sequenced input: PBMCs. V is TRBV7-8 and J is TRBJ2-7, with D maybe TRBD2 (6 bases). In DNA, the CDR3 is TGTGCCAGCAGCTTCCTGACCAGGCTAGCGCGTACCTTCTCCTACGAGCAGTACTTC. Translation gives CASSFLTRLARTFSYEQYF.